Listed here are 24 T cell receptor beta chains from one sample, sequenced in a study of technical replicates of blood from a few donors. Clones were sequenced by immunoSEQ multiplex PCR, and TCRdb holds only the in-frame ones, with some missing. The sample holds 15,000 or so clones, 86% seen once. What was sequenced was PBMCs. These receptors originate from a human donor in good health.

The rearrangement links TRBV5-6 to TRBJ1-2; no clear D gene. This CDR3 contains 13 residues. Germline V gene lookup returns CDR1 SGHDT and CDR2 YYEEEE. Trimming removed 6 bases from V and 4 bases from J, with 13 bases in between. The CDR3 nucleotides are TGTGCCAGCAACCACCCGTTGGCCTATGGCTACACCTTC. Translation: CASNHPLAYGYTF.

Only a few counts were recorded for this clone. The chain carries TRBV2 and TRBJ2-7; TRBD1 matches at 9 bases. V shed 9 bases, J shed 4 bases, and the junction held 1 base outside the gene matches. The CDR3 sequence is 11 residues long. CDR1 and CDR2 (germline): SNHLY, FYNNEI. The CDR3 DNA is TGTGCCAGTGGACAGGGGTACGAGCAGTACTTC. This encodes CASGQGYEQYF. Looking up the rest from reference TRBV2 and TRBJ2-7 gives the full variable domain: EPEVTQTPSHQVTQMGQEVILRCVPISNHLYFYWYRQILGQKVEFLVSFYNNEISEKSEIFDDQFSVERPDGSNFTLKIRSTKLEDSAMYFCASGQGYEQYFGPGTRLTVT.

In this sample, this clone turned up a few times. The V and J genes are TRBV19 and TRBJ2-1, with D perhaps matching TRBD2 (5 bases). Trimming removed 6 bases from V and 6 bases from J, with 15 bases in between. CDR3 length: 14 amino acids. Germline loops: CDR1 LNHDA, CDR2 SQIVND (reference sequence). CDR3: CASRIPGSFNEQFF. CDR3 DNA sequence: TGTGCCAGTAGGATCCCGGGGAGTTTCAATGAGCAGTTCTTC.

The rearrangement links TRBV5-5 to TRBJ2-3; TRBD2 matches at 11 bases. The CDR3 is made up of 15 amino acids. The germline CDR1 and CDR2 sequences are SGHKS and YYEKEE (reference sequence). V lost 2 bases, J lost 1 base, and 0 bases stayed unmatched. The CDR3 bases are TGTGCCAGCAGCTTACTAGCGGGGGGCACAGATACGCAGTATTTT. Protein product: CASSLLAGGTDTQYF.

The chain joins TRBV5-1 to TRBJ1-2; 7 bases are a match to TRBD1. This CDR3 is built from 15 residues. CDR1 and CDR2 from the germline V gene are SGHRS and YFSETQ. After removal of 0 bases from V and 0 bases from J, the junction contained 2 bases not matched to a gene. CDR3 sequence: CASSLGGQTNYGYTF. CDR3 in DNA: TGCGCCAGCAGCTTGGGGGGACAGACTAACTATGGCTACACCTTC.

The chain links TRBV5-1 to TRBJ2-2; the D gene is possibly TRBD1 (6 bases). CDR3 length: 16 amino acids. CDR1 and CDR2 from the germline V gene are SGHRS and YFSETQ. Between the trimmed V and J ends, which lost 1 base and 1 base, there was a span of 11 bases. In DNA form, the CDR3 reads TGCGCCAGCAGCTTGAGGGGACAACAGAACACCGGGGAGCTGTTTTTT. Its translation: CASSLRGQQNTGELFF.

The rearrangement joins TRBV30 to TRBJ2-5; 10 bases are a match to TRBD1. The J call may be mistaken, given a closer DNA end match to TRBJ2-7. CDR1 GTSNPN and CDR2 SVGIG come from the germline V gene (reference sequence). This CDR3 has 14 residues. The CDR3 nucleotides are TGTGCCTTGTCCCGGGACAGGGGTTCCTACGAGCAGTACTTC. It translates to CALSRDRGSYEQYF.

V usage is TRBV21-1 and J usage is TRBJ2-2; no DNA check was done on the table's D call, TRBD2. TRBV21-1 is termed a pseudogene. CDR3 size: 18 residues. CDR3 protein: CASSKIGLAGVPDGELFF. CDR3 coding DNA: TGTGCCAGCAGCAAAATCGGGCTAGCGGGAGTGCCAGACGGGGAGCTGTTTTTT.

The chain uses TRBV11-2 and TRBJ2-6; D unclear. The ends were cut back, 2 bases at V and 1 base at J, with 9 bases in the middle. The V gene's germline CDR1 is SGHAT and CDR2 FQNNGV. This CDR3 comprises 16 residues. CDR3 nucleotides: TGTGCCAGCAGCTTAAGTGTGGCTTCTGGGGCCAACGTCCTGACTTTC. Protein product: CASSLSVASGANVLTF. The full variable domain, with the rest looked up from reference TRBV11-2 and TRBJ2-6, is EAGVAQSPRYKIIEKRQSVAFWCNPISGHATLYWYQQILGQGPKLLIQFQNNGVVDDSQLPKDRFSAERLKGVDSTLKIQPAKLEDSAVYLCASSLSVASGANVLTFGAGSRLTVL.

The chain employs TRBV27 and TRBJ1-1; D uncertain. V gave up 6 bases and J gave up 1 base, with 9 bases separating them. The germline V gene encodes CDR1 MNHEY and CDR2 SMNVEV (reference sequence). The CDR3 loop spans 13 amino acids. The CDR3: CASRPGQNTEAFF. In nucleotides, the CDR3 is TGTGCCAGCAGGCCTGGGCAGAACACTGAAGCTTTCTTT.

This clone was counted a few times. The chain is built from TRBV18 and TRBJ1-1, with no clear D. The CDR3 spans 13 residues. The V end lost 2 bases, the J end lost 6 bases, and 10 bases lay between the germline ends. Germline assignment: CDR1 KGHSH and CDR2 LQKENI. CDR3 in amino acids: CASSPGTQAEAFF. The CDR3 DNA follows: TGTGCCAGCTCACCAGGAACTCAGGCTGAAGCTTTCTTT.

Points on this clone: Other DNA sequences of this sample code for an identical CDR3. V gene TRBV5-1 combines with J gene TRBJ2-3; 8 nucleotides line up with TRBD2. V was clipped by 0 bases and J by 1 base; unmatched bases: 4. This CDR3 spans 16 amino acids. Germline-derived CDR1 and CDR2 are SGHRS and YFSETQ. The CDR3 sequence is CASSLEGREGTDTQYF. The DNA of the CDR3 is TGCGCCAGCAGCTTGGAGGGGCGGGAGGGCACAGATACGCAGTATTTT. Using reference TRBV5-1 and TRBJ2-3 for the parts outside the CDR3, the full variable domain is KAGVTQTPRYLIKTRGQQVTLSCSPISGHRSVSWYQQTPGQGLQFLFEYFSETQRNKGNFPGRFSGRQFSNSRSEMNVSTLELGDSALYLCASSLEGREGTDTQYFGPGTRLTVL.

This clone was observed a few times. CDR3 nucleotides: TGTGCCAGCGGATACAGGGTGAACACTGAAGCTTTCTTT. It specifies CASGYRVNTEAFF. The gene calls are TRBV27 and TRBJ1-1, with D perhaps TRBD1 (6 bases). Germline values: CDR1 MNHEY, CDR2 SMNVEV (reference sequence). This CDR3 region has 13 residues. Trimming removed 8 bases at V and 0 bases at J, with 10 bases between.

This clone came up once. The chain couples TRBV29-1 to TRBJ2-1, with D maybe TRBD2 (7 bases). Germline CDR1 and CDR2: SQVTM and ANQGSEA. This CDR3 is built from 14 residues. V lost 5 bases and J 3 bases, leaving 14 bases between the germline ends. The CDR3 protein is CSVRGGVDYNEQFF. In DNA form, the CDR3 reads TGCAGCGTTCGAGGGGGGGTAGACTACAATGAGCAGTTCTTC.

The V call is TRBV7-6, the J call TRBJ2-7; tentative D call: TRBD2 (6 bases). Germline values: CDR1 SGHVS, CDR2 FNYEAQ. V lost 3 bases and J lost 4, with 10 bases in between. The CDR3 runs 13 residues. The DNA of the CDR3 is TGTGCCAGCAGCTTGGGGGGTCAATACGAGCAGTACTTC. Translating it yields CASSLGGQYEQYF.

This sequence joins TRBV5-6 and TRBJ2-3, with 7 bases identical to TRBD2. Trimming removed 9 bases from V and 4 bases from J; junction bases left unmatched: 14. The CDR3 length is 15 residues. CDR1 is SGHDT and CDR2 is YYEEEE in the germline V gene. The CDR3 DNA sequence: TGTGCCACTCATCCCGCCCGGGGGGTTGCAGATACGCAGTATTTT. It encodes CATHPARGVADTQYF.

The CDR3 loop reads CASSQGRQGSLRPGELFF. The CDR3 DNA sequence: TGTGCCAGCAGCCAAGGAAGGCAGGGGAGTTTGAGACCCGGGGAGCTGTTTTTT. The genes are TRBV14 and TRBJ2-2; D may be TRBD1 (6 bases). V was clipped by 1 base and J by 6 bases, with 21 bases between them. The CDR3 runs 18 residues. Germline values: CDR1 SGHDN, CDR2 FVKESK.

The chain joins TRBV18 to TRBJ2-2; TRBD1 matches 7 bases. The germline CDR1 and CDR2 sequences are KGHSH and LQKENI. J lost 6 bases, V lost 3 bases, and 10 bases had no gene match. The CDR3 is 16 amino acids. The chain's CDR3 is CASSPRDRSIAGELFF. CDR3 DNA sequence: TGTGCCAGCTCACCTCGGGACAGATCCATCGCCGGGGAGCTGTTTTTT.

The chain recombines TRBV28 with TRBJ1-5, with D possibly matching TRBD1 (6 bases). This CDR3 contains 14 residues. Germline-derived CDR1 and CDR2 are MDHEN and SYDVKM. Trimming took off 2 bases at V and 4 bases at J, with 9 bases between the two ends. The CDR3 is CASSLGGTNQPQHF. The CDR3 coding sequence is TGTGCCAGCAGTTTAGGGGGCACTAATCAGCCCCAGCATTTT.

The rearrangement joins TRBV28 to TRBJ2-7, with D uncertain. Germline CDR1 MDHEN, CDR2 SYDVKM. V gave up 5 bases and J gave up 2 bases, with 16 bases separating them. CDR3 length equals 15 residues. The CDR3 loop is CASSPRSLVPYEQYF. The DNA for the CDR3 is TGTGCCAGCAGTCCGAGATCTCTAGTGCCCTACGAGCAGTACTTC.

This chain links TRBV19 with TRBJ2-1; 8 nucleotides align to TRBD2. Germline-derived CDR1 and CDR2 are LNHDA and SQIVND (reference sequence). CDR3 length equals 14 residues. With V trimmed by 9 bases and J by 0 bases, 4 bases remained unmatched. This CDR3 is CARPAGVSYNEQFF. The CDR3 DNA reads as TGTGCCAGACCAGCGGGAGTCTCCTACAATGAGCAGTTCTTC.

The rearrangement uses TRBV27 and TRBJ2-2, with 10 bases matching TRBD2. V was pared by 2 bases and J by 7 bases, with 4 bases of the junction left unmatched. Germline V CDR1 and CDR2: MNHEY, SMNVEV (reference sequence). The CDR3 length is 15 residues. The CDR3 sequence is CASSLLAGVVGELFF. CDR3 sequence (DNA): TGTGCCAGCAGTTTACTAGCGGGAGTTGTCGGGGAGCTGTTTTTT.

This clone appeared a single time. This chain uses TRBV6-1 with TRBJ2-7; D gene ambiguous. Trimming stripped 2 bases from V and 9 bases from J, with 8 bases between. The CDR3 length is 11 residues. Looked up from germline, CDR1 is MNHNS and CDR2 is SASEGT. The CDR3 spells CASSERRGQYF. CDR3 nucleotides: TGTGCCAGCAGTGAACGGCGCGGGCAGTACTTC.

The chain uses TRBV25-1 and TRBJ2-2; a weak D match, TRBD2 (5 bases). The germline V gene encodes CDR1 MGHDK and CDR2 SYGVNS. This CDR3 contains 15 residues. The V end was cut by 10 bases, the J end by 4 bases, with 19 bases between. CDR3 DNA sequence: TGTGCCACAGAAGAATCGGCGGGTTCCACCGGGGAGCTGTTTTTT. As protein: CATEESAGSTGELFF.